This TCR beta chain is from a study of cytomegalovirus exposure and HLA in healthy donors. General study points: Later on, a genetic analysis was performed. It linked a missense variant in DCLRE1C with V- and J-gene trimming of TCR beta. What TCR beta sequences reportedly achieved was accurate prediction of HLA-A and HLA-B alleles in most subjects. Serostatus for CMV was the only available immune exposure information.

V lost 5 bases and J lost 6, with 14 bases in between. Germline V CDR1 and CDR2: SQVTM, ANQGSEA. The CDR3 runs to 13 residues. Comment on this clone: Antigen unknown.

The PCR was carried out with 60 Vbeta primers and 13 Jbeta primers. Per the authors' pipeline: In a later analysis, some 80 million unique TCR beta chains included roughly 11 million shared by two or more donors. Sequencing used immunoSEQ multiplex PCR; TCRdb keeps in-frame clones, though not all of them. D and trimming come from the DNA, and the V and J calls and clone size come from that table. The sample shows roughly 130,000 clones, roughly four fifths of them seen only once. V and J are TRBV29-1 and TRBJ2-1, with D perhaps matching TRBD2 (6 bases). The specimen sequenced was PBMCs. The TCR comes from a woman aged 40-49 years in good health and CMV-seronegative. The CDR3 protein is CSVWPGVFNEQFF. The CDR3 bases are TGCAGCGTTTGGCCGGGAGTGTTCAATGAGCAGTTCTTC.